The 21 T cell receptor beta chains presented below share a single source sample, sequenced in a study of regulatory T cells in long-lasting Graves disease. Relying on iRepertoire HTBI primers and Arm-PCR of CDR3 regions, the team built TCR beta libraries. TCRdb independently ran MiXCR on the multiplex PCR reads; one entry per CDR3 protein. In the table there are roughly 700,000 distinct CDR3 sequences, around 30% of which are singletons. Noted time point: persistent/refractory GD, antithyroid drugs over 5 years with positive TRAb. RNA from PBMCs was the source of the TCR library. The input for sequencing was peripheral blood mononuclear cells (PBMCs), taken when the disease was refractory, from a patient treated with antithyroid drugs. These receptors all stem from a female donor with Graves disease.

This clonotype was found a few times. The chain has TRBV19 and TRBJ1-1; no clear D gene. The ends were cut back, 3 bases at V and 1 base at J, with 18 bases in the middle. CDR3 length: 17 amino acids. CDR1 is LNHDA and CDR2 is SQIVND in the germline V gene (reference sequence). CDR3 coding DNA: TGTGCCAGTAGTATCGCCCTGCCGGGCAGATCGAACACTGAAGCTTTCTTT. This translates into CASSIALPGRSNTEAFF.

The V call is TRBV20-1, the J call TRBJ2-3, with D tentatively TRBD1 (6 bases). The CDR3 has 16 residues. Germline lookup yields CDR1 DFQATT and CDR2 SNEGSKA (reference sequence). V shed 6 bases and J shed 2 bases, with 21 bases lying between them. DNA of the CDR3: TGCAGTGCACACGAGCTTCTCCGGGACAACACAGATACGCAGTATTTT. Protein product: CSAHELLRDNTDTQYF.

V is TRBV30 and J is TRBJ2-7; D unclear. The germline V and J ends were trimmed by 0 bases and 7 bases, with 7 bases remaining between them. This CDR3 region has 11 residues. CDR1 and CDR2 (germline): GTSNPN, SVGIG (reference sequence). The CDR3 DNA follows: TGTGCCTGGAGTGTGGCGAGTGAGCAGTACTTC. It yields the protein CAWSVASEQYF.

The chain recombines TRBV2 with TRBJ2-7, with D uncertain. The V end lost 6 bases, the J end lost 3 bases, and 12 bases lay between the germline ends. The CDR3 extends over 13 amino acids. The germline V gene encodes CDR1 SNHLY and CDR2 FYNNEI. The CDR3 DNA sequence: TGTGCCAGCAGATCTGGGCCCTTCTACGAGCAGTACTTC. Protein: CASRSGPFYEQYF.

This clonotype was picked up a small number of times. This chain uses TRBV5-1 with TRBJ1-6; 7 positions agree with TRBD1. Germline trimming cut 1 base from V and 9 bases from J; bases unmatched to any gene: 7. This CDR3 contains 15 residues. Germline-derived CDR1 and CDR2 are SGHRS and YFSETQ. This chain's CDR3 is CASSLTGEKVSPLHF. The CDR3 nucleotides read TGCGCCAGCAGCTTGACAGGGGAGAAGGTTTCACCCCTCCACTTT.

The chain links TRBV30 to TRBJ2-2; D is possibly TRBD1 or TRBD2 (5 bases each). The ends were cut back, 7 bases at V and 2 bases at J, with 14 bases in the middle. The CDR3 is 14 amino acids. Germline CDR1 GTSNPN, CDR2 SVGIG (reference sequence). The CDR3 is CASNRRDNTGELFF. CDR3 bases: TGTGCCTCGAATCGCAGGGACAACACCGGGGAGCTGTTTTTT.

This chain links TRBV7-3 with TRBJ1-1; 10 bases match TRBD1. J lost 12 bases, V lost 1 base, and 5 bases had no gene match. Per germline, CDR1 SGHTA and CDR2 FQGTGA. This CDR3 spans 13 amino acids. CDR3 region: CASSLRDRGTTFF. In DNA, the CDR3 is TGTGCCAGCAGCTTAAGGGACAGGGGTACAACTTTCTTT.

This chain joins TRBV15 and TRBJ1-2; D not resolved. Germline CDR1 is LNHNV and CDR2 is YYDKDF (reference sequence). This CDR3 spans 14 amino acids. Trimming left V 1 base short and J 8 bases short, with 14 bases between. The chain's CDR3 is CATSRGEQAPGYTF. For the CDR3, the DNA is TGTGCCACCAGCAGAGGGGAGCAGGCTCCCGGCTACACCTTC.

This clonotype was found a few times. The genes are TRBV7-2 and TRBJ1-6; D unclear. Germline CDR1 and CDR2: SGHTA and FQGNSA. The CDR3 extends over 15 amino acids. The V and J ends lost 0 bases and 0 bases respectively, with 3 bases between them. The CDR3: CASSLAASYNSPLHF. In nucleotides, the CDR3 is TGTGCCAGCAGCTTAGCGGCCTCCTATAATTCACCCCTCCACTTT. The full variable domain, rest sourced from reference TRBV7-2 and TRBJ1-6, is GAGVSQSPSNKVTEKGKDVELRCDPISGHTALYWYRQSLGQGLEFLIYFQGNSAPDKSGLPSDRFSAERTGGSVSTLTIQRTQQEDSAVYLCASSLAASYNSPLHFGNGTRLTVT.

The chain has TRBV28 and TRBJ1-5; 7 nucleotides match TRBD1. The germline V gene encodes CDR1 MDHEN and CDR2 SYDVKM. This CDR3 has 16 amino acids. The V gene end was trimmed by 6 bases and the J gene end by 4 bases; junction bases not matched to a gene: 12. The CDR3 DNA is TGTGCCAGCAGCACCCCGGGACAGCTAAGAAATCAGCCCCAGCATTTT. It yields the protein CASSTPGQLRNQPQHF.

In its sample, this clonotype was seen a few times. The rearrangement uses TRBV7-6 and TRBJ1-2; 12 bases match TRBD1. The CDR3 is made up of 15 amino acids. CDR1 and CDR2 from the germline V gene are SGHVS and FNYEAQ. V lost 5 bases and J lost 7; bases outside the gene matches: 8. CDR3: CASSPRGQGAFGYTF. In DNA, the CDR3 is TGTGCCAGCAGCCCGCGGGGACAGGGGGCGTTTGGCTACACCTTC.

CDR3 bases: TGTGCCAGCAGCGTAGCAGGGCGTGCGACCACCGGGGAGCTGTTTTTT. Protein product: CASSVAGRATTGELFF. The rearrangement links TRBV9 to TRBJ2-2; D is perhaps TRBD1 (5 bases). Trimming stripped 0 bases from V and 4 bases from J, with 13 bases between. In germline, CDR1 is SGDLS, CDR2 YYNGEE. This CDR3 region has 16 residues.

The chain is built from TRBV6-8 and TRBJ2-7; 8 nucleotides align to TRBD2. The germline V gene has CDR1 MNHGY and CDR2 SAAAGT. The V gene end was trimmed by 7 bases and the J gene end by 6 bases; junction bases not matched to a gene: 5. The CDR3 is 12 residues long. The CDR3 coding sequence is TGTGCCAGCACGAAAGCGGGGGTCGAGCAGTACTTC. It yields the protein CASTKAGVEQYF.

The chain uses TRBV19 and TRBJ1-2; D might be TRBD1 (5 bases). The CDR3 spans 17 residues. The ends were cut back, 8 bases at V and 4 bases at J, with 26 bases in the middle. The germline gives CDR1 LNHDA, CDR2 SQIVND (reference sequence). The chain's CDR3 is CASGKTGPPLALYGYTF. Written as DNA, the CDR3 is TGTGCCAGTGGGAAAACGGGACCTCCTTTAGCCCTCTATGGCTACACCTTC.

The CDR3 DNA reads as TGTGCCAGCAAGGCGGGAGGGCCCCAAGAGACCCAGTACTTC. As protein: CASKAGGPQETQYF. The V gene is TRBV2, the J gene TRBJ2-5, with 9 nucleotides matching TRBD2. The germline CDR1 and CDR2 sequences are SNHLY and FYNNEI. The CDR3 is made up of 14 amino acids. Losses at the gene ends were 7 bases for V and 1 base for J; bases not matched to a gene: 4.

Remarks on this clonotype: A single base separates this from a much larger clone, so it may be a read error. The rearrangement links TRBV6-5 to TRBJ2-7; tentatively, D is TRBD2 (7 bases). CDR1 and CDR2 (germline): MNHEY, SVGAGI. The CDR3 runs to 19 residues. This CDR3 is CAGSYGRGVPTGSWYEQYF. Here the CDR3 DNA reads TGTGCCGGCAGTTACGGACGGGGGGTCCCGACAGGATCCTGGTACGAGCAGTACTTC.

The CDR3 sequence is CASPLQGAGGYTF. The CDR3 DNA reads as TGTGCCAGCCCATTACAGGGGGCCGGTGGCTACACCTTC. The chain has TRBV18 and TRBJ1-2, with 9 nucleotides matching TRBD1. The CDR3 contains 13 residues. V was clipped by 8 bases and J by 7 bases; unmatched bases: 8. The germline V gene has CDR1 KGHSH and CDR2 LQKENI.

This clonotype is a singleton in its sample. V and J are TRBV15 and TRBJ1-5; 9 bases match TRBD1. The germline V gene has CDR1 LNHNV and CDR2 YYDKDF (reference sequence). V shed 5 bases and J 3 bases; nucleotides not matched to a gene: 5. CDR3 length: 15 residues. DNA for the CDR3: TGTGCCACCAGCCGGACAGGGGATCCCAATCAGCCCCAGCATTTT. This sequence encodes CATSRTGDPNQPQHF. Together with reference TRBV15 and TRBJ1-5, the CDR3 gives the full variable domain: DAMVIQNPRYQVTQFGKPVTLSCSQTLNHNVMYWYQQKSSQAPKLLFHYYDKDFNNEADTPDNFQSRRPNTSFCFLDIRSPGLGDTAMYLCATSRTGDPNQPQHFGDGTRLSIL.

The chain is built from TRBV18 and TRBJ1-2; TRBD1 aligns across 9 bases. The J segment lost 8 bases and the V segment lost 4 bases, leaving 8 bases of the junction unmatched. The length of the CDR3 is 14 residues. Germline CDR1 KGHSH, CDR2 LQKENI. The CDR3 DNA reads TGTGCCAGCTCACGAGCGACAGGGGGATACGGCTACACCTTC. Translation: CASSRATGGYGYTF.

The J gene is TRBJ2-7, the V gene TRBV30; TRBD2 aligns across 7 bases. Trimming took 5 bases from V and 0 from J; bases not matched to a gene: 4. Germline V CDR1 and CDR2: GTSNPN, SVGIG (reference sequence). CDR3 length equals 13 residues. For the CDR3, the DNA is TGTGCCTGGGGGGGGGTCCTCTCCTACGAGCAGTACTTC. It codes for CAWGGVLSYEQYF.

This clonotype was detected a few times. V gene TRBV2 combines with J gene TRBJ2-7, with a possible D match to TRBD1 (6 bases). V was shortened by 6 bases and J by 1 base, with 10 bases between the two germline ends. Per germline, CDR1 SNHLY and CDR2 FYNNEI. This CDR3 comprises 13 residues. As DNA, the CDR3 is TGTGCCAGCAGAGTCACAGGGTCCTACGAGCAGTACTTC. Translating gives CASRVTGSYEQYF.